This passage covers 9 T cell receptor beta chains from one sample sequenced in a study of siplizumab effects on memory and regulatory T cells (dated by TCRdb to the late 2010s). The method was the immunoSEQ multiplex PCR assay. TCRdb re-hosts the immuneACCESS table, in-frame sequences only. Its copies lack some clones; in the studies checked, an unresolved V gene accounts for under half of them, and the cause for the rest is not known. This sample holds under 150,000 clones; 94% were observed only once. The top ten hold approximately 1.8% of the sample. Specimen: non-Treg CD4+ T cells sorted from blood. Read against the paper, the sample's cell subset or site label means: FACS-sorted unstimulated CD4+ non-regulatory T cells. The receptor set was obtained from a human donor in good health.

The CDR3 spells CASRLSTGTNYGYTF. The DNA of the CDR3 is TGTGCCAGCAGATTGTCGACAGGGACTAACTATGGCTACACCTTC. The chain combines TRBV6-5 with TRBJ1-2, with 7 bases lining up with TRBD1. Germline trimming cut 6 bases from V and 0 bases from J; bases unmatched to any gene: 7. CDR1 is MNHEY and CDR2 is SVGAGI in the germline V gene. CDR3 length equals 15 residues.

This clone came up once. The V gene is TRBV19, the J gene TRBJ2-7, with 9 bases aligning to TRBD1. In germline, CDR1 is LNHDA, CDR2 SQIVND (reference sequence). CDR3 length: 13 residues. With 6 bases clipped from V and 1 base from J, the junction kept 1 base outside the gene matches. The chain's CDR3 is CASRDRGSYEQYF. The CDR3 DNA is TGTGCCAGTAGGGACAGGGGATCCTACGAGCAGTACTTC. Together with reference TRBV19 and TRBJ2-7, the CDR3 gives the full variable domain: DGGITQSPKYLFRKEGQNVTLSCEQNLNHDAMYWYRQDPGQGLRLIYYSQIVNDFQKGDIAEGYSVSREKKESFPLTVTSAQKNPTAFYLCASRDRGSYEQYFGPGTRLTVT.

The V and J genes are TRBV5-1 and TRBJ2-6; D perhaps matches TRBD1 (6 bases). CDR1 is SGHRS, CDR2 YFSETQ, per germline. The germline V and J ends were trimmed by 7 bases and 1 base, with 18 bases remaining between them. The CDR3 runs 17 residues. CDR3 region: CASFSLDSPSGANVLTF. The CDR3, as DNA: TGCGCCAGCTTCAGCTTGGACAGCCCTTCTGGGGCCAACGTCCTGACTTTC.

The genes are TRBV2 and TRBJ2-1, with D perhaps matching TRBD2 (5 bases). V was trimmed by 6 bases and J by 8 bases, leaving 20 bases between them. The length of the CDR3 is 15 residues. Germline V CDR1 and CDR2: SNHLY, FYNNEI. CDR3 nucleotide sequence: TGTGCCAGCAGGGAACTAGTTGCTGTCTTCGATGAGCAGTTCTTC. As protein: CASRELVAVFDEQFF.

CDR3 in amino acids: CASSLGTSGGQETQYF. CDR3 coding DNA: TGTGCCAGCAGCTTGGGGACTAGCGGAGGACAAGAGACCCAGTACTTC. This chain joins TRBV6-4 and TRBJ2-5; 11 bases agree with TRBD2. V shed 6 bases and J 2 bases; nucleotides not matched to a gene: 8. CDR3 length equals 16 residues. CDR1 is MRHNA and CDR2 is SNTAGT in the germline V gene.

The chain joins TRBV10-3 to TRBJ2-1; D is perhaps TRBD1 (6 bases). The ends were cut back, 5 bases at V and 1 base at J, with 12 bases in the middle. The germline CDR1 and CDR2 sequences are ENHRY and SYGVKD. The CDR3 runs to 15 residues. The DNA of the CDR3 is TGTGCCATCAGTACACAGGGTCAGTCCTACAATGAGCAGTTCTTC. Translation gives CAISTQGQSYNEQFF.

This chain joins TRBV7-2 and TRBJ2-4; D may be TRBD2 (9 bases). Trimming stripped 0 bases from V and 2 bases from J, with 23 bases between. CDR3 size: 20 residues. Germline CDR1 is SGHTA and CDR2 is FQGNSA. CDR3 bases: TGTGCCAGCAGCTTAGCCCAGCTAGCGGGACAGGCTAGGACCAAAAACATTCAGTACTTC. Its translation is CASSLAQLAGQARTKNIQYF.

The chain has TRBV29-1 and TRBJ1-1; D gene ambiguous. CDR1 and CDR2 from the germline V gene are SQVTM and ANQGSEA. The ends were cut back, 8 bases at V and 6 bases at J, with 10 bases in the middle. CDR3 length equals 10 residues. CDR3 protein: CSLGRPEAFF. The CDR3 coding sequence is TGCAGCTTGGGGAGGCCTGAAGCTTTCTTT.

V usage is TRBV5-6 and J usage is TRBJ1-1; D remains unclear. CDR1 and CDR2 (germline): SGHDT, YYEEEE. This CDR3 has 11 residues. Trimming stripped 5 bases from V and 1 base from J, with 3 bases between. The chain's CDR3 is CASSSNTEAFF. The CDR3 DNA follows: TGTGCCAGCAGTTCGAACACTGAAGCTTTCTTT.